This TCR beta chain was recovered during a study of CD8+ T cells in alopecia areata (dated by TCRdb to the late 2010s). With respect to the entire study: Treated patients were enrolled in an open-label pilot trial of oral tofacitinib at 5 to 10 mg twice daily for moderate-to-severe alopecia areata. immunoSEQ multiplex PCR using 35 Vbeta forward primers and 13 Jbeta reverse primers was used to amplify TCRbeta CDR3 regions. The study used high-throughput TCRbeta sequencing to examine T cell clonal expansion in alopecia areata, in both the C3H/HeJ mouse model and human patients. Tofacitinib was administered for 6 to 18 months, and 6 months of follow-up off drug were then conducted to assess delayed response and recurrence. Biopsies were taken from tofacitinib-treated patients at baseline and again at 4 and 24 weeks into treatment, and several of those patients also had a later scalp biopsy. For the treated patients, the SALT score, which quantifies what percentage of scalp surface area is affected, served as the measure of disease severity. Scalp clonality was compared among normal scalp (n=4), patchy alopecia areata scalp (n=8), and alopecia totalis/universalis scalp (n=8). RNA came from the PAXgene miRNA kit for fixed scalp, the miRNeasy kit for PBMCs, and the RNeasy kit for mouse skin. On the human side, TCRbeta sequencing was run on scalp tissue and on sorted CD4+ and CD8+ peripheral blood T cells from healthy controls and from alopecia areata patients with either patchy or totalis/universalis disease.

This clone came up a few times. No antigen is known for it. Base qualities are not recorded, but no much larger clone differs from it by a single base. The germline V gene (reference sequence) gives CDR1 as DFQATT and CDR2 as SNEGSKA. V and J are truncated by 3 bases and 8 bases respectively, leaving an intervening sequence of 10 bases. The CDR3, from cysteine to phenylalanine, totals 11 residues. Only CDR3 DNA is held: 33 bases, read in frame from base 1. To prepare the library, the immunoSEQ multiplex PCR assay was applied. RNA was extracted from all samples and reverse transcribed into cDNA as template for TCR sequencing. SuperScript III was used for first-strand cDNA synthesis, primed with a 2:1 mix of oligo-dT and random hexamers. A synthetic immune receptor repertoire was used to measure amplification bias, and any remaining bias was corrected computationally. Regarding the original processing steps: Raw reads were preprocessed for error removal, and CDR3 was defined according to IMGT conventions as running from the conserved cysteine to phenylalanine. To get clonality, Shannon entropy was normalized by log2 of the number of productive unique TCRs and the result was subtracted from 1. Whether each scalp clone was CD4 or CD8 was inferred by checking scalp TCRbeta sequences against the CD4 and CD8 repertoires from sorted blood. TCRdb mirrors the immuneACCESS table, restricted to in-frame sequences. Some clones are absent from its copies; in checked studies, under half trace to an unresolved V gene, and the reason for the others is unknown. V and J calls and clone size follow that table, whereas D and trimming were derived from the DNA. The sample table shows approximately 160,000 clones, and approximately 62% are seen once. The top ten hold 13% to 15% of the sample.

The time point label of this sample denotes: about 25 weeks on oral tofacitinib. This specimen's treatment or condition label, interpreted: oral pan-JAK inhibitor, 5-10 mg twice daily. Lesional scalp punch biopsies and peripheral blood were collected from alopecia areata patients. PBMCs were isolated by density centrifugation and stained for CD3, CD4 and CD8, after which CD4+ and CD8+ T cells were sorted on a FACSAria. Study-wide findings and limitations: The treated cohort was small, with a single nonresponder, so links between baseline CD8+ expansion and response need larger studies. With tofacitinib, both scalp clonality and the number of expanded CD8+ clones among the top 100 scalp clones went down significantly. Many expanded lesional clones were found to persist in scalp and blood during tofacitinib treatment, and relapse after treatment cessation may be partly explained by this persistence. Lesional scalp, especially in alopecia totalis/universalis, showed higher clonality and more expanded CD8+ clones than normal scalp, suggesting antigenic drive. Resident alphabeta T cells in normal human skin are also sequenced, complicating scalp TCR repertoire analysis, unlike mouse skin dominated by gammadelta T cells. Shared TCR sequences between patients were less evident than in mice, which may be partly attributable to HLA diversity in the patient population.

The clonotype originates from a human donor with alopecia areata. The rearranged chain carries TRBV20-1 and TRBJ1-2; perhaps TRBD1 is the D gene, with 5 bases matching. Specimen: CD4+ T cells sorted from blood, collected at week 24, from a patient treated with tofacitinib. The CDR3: CSASLRGGYTF. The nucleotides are TGCAGTGCTAGTCTTCGGGGGGGCTACACCTTC.